This T cell receptor beta chain derives from a study of blood T cell repertoires in COVID-19. Method: immunoSEQ multiplex PCR; TCRdb's copy keeps in-frame clones and lacks some. The sample holds approximately 110,000 clones, more than 80% seen once. The V gene lost 4 bases and the J gene lost 5 bases, with 20 bases spanning the gap. The CDR3 length is 17 residues. Germline V lookup: CDR1 LGHDT, CDR2 YNNKEL (reference sequence). The source of this sequence is a woman aged 45-65 years with acute or convalescent COVID-19. Sequencing was done on a sample of peripheral blood. V and J are TRBV3-1 (or the pseudogene TRBV3-2) and TRBJ1-4; D might be TRBD1 (5 bases). The CDR3: CASSPLVPRGSNEKLFF. In DNA form, the CDR3 reads TGTGCCAGCAGCCCACTAGTCCCCCGGGGGTCCAATGAAAAACTGTTTTTT.